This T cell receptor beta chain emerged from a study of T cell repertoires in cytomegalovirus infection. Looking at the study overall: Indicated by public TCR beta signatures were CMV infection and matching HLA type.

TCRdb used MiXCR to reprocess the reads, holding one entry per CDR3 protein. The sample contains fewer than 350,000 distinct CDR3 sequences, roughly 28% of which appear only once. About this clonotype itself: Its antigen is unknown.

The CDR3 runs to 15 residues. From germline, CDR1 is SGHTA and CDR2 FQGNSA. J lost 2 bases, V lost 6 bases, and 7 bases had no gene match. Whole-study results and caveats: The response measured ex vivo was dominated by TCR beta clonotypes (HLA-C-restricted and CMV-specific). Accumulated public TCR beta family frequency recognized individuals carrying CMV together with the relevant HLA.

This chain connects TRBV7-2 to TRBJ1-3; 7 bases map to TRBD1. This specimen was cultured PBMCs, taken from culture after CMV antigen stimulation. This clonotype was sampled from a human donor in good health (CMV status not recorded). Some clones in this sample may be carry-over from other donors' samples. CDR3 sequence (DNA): TGTGCCAGCAGTTGGAACAGGGGTCCTGGAAACACCATATATTTT. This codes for CASSWNRGPGNTIYF.